A selection of T cell receptor beta chains follows, all from one sample in a study of tumor-infiltrating lymphocytes in primary liver carcinoma. TCRdb called the multiplex PCR reads again in MiXCR, with one record for every CDR3 protein. The sample holds 50,000 or so distinct CDR3 sequences, about 77% seen once. Source material: liver tumor tissue from sampling region 5. Receptors were obtained from a man aged 35 to 55 with primary liver carcinoma and hepatitis B virus infection. The CDR3 runs from the conserved cysteine through the conserved F or W.

>TRBJ2-1|TRBV12-3/TRBV12-4
CASSGPRRTSPDEHFF
>TRBJ1-1|TRBV29-1
CSVAGYWEMNTEAFF
>TRBJ1-1|TRBV12-3/TRBV12-4
CASTPGDRGNTEAFF
>TRBJ2-7|TRBV6-5
CASSYGGIGHTYEQYF
>TRBJ2-7|TRBV28
CTSSFPGTPRAPEQYF
>TRBJ2-5|TRBV4-3
CASSQWAGEETQYF
>TRBJ2-7|TRBV5-4
CVSSLFGGLSYEQYF
>TRBJ2-1|TRBV24-1
CAISDATSGHKNEQFF
>TRBJ1-1|TRBV6-2/TRBV6-3
CARRDGLIEAFF
>TRBJ2-5|TRBV20-1
CSVPGGGETQYF
>TRBJ2-7|TRBV29-1
CSVAPTGLQQYF
>TRBJ2-6|TRBV30
CTWNLWDGHSGANVLTF
>TRBJ1-5|TRBV11-2
CASGLGDMGWAQPQHF
>TRBJ1-1|TRBV12-3/TRBV12-4
CASTLEQENTEAFF
>TRBJ2-3|TRBV5-1
CVSSSGRADTQYF
>TRBJ2-2|TRBV24-1
CATSDLVETGELFF
>TRBJ1-2|TRBV5-4
CASRSWTANYGYTF
>TRBJ2-2|TRBV2
CASSQTVSNTGELFF
>TRBJ1-5|TRBV7-8
CDSSSAGPKINQPQHF
>TRBJ2-1|TRBV4-3
CASNQETEVSYEQFF
>TRBJ2-3|TRBV6-6
CVSSRTSQGDTQYF
>TRBJ2-7|TRBV11-3
CTSNVGQSYEQYF
>TRBJ2-7|TRBV5-1
CASSPGPEGVNEQYF
>TRBJ2-1|TRBV6-4
CASSRDRNSYSEQFF
>TRBJ2-1|TRBV19
CARSWWPVNEQFF
>TRBJ2-7|TRBV11-1
CASSNSGRNTYEKYF
>TRBJ2-3|TRBV6-1
CASSEGSWPADTQYF
>TRBJ1-1|TRBV7-2
CASSVPGFSNTEVFF
>TRBJ2-2|TRBV11-2
CTSSLESHTWELFF
>TRBJ2-3|TRBV5-1
CASSFGHNTDSQYF
>TRBJ1-2|TRBV6-5
CASRGDEAYGYTF
>TRBJ2-3|TRBV11-1
CASSSPWESTDTQYF
>TRBJ2-2|TRBV5-4
CASSLTSADTGELLF
>TRBJ2-7|TRBV7-9
CASSLGGNGTYEQYF
>TRBJ1-1|TRBV12-3/TRBV12-4
CASSIGTGGTEAFF
>TRBJ1-2|TRBV12-3/TRBV12-4
CAGSFGRADYTF
>TRBJ2-5|TRBV20-1
CSAPETQYF